This T cell receptor beta chain was profiled in a study of shared clonotypes between healthy human individuals (dated by TCRdb to about 2020). Study-level background: A few men and a couple of women, aged 18 to 49 years, made up the cohort. To estimate repertoire size and how much clonotypes are shared between individuals, the study performed deep sequencing of blood TCR repertoires from roughly five healthy adults. To increase sequencing depth and limit assay-specific biases, different laboratories used diverse techniques to prepare libraries and sequence TCR repertoires. Each donor's leukapheresis produced roughly between roughly 0.9 and 9 billion PBMCs. The study at large found these results: The genetic and exposure-history diversity represented was limited by the small number of donors. Sampling was restricted to blood, and TCR repertoires in tissues likely differ from the TCR repertoires found in blood. Based on pairwise subsampling, the degree of clonotype sharing among donors was expected to be affected by sequencing depth.

TCR CDR3 regions were amplified from genomic DNA by multiplex PCR using the deep immunoSEQ assay. Genomic DNA extracted from each cell subset was distributed evenly over all wells of several immunoSEQ 96-well plates, and each plate served as one replicate. For unsorted PBMC, roughly 0.3 ug of genomic DNA, equivalent to around 30,000 T cell genomes, went into each replicate PCR. Genomic DNA from unsorted PBMC was sequenced over ten immunoSEQ deep assay plates. Purified libraries were quantified with a Qubit 3.0 fluorometer, sized on a Bioanalyzer 2100, and re-quantified with the KAPA Library Quantification kit. A separate single-read 150-cycle Illumina NextSeq 550 flow cell was used to sequence each immunoSEQ 96-well plate. From the authors' description of their analysis: Because only junctional sequences without quality scores were contained in the immunoSEQ output, filtering matching that applied to full-length reads could not be performed. Sequences were annotated with PyIR, a Python wrapper for IgBLAST v1.9, and V/J genes and CDR3 were assigned using IMGT germline references. Reads were removed for weak V/J assignments (E-value above 1e-6), missing CDR3, stop codons, out-of-frame junctions, or ambiguous translated residues. A V3J clonotype was defined by an identical inferred V gene, J gene, and CDR3 amino acid sequence. Percentage overlap between repertoires was calculated by dividing the number of shared unique clonotypes by the size of the smaller repertoire. Three approaches were used to assess repertoire richness: RTK rarefaction, the Chao1 estimator, and Recon v2.1 estimates of unobserved clonotypes. This is the immuneACCESS table as TCRdb keeps it, with only in-frame sequences that have V and J called. A part of the clones is gone; compared with another copy, unresolved V genes explain less than half, and the rest is unexplained. D and trimming come from the DNA, and the V and J calls and clone size come from that table. The sample contains hundreds of thousands of clones, 70% to 80% of them found a single time. The ten largest clones take up more than 10% of the sample.

Relative to germline, V is missing 5 bases and J is missing 1 base, with 0 bases of the junction outside any gene match. Taken from cysteine to phenylalanine, the CDR3 has 14 residues. Here the CDR3 DNA is all that survives: 42 bases in frame from base 1. CDR1 and CDR2 (LNHNV, YYDKDF) derive from the germline V gene (reference sequence). The donors were healthy, HIV-negative adults with no recently reported acute infections or vaccinations. Every donor was a Caucasian adult living in Nashville, Tennessee, USA. For unsorted samples, tens of millions of PBMCs were counted, and genomic DNA was extracted using the QIAamp DNA Blood Mini kit. Blood was obtained by leukapheresis, after which PBMCs were separated by Ficoll-Histopaque density gradient centrifugation and cryopreserved in liquid nitrogen vapor phase. Of note for this clone: Its specific antigen is unknown. Base qualities were left out, and no much larger clone turns up one base away.

The V gene is TRBV15 and the J gene is TRBJ1-1, with 11 junctional bases fitting TRBD1. The specimen was PBMCs. This TCR came from a woman aged 40 to 50 in good health. Some clones in this sample may be carry-over from other donors' samples. The CDR3: CATSGQGANTEAFF. The DNA is as follows: TGTGCCACCAGCGGACAGGGGGCGAACACTGAAGCTTTCTTT.